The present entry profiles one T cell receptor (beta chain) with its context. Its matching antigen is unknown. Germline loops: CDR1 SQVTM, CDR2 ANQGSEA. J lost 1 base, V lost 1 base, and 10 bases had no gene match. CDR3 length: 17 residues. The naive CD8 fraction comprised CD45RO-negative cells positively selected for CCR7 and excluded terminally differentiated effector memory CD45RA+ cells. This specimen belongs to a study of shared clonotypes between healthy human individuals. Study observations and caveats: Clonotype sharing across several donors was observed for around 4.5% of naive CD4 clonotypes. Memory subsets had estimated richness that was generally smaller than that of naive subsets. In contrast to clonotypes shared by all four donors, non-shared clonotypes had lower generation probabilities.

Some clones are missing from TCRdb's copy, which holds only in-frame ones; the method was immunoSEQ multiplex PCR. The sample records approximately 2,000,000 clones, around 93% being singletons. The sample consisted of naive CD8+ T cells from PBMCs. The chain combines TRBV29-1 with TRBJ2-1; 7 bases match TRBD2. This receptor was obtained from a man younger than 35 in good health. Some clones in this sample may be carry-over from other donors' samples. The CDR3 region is CSVEGPGGSGSYNEQFF. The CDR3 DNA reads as TGCAGCGTTGAAGGCCCAGGCGGTAGCGGGTCCTACAATGAGCAGTTCTTC.